A selection of T cell receptor beta chains follows, all from one sample in a study of T cells in tuberculosis. Some clones are missing from TCRdb's copy, which holds only in-frame ones; the method was immunoSEQ multiplex PCR. In the table there are about 24,000 clones, nearly 97% of which are singletons. Sequenced sample: PBMCs. The receptors stem from a donor aged 5-35 years with latent tuberculosis or without tuberculosis infection. Each CDR3 is given with its conserved first and last residue. D genes are given only for firm matches. Expanded clones get a size class; other rows say once, few or many, or leave the size out.

v_call: TRBV27; d_call: .; j_call: TRBJ2-1; clone_size: .; cdr3_nt: TGTGCCAGCAGTACCCTACTTGCGGACAATGAGCAGTTCTTC; cdr3_aa: CASSTLLADNEQFF
v_call: TRBV9; d_call: .; j_call: TRBJ2-5; clone_size: .; cdr3_nt: TGTGCCAGCAGCGTAGGGTGGACTACCCCCGAGACCCAGTACTTC; cdr3_aa: CASSVGWTTPETQYF
v_call: TRBV2; d_call: TRBD1; j_call: TRBJ1-6; clone_size: .; cdr3_nt: TGTGCCAGCAGTGAAGGGGGGAGACAGGGGTTTGGTTCACCCCTCCACTTT; cdr3_aa: CASSEGGRQGFGSPLHF
v_call: TRBV5-1; d_call: .; j_call: TRBJ1-1; clone_size: once; cdr3_nt: TGCGCCAGCAGTCTTTCGGGGGGTAACACTGAAGCTTTCTTT; cdr3_aa: CASSLSGGNTEAFF
v_call: TRBV6-5; d_call: TRBD1; j_call: TRBJ1-1; clone_size: .; cdr3_nt: TGTGCCAGCAGTGAGCAGGGGGGTATAGCTTTCTTT; cdr3_aa: CASSEQGGIAFF
v_call: TRBV2; d_call: .; j_call: TRBJ1-1; clone_size: .; cdr3_nt: TGTGCCAGCAGTGAGTACGGGGGGACTGAAGCTTTCTTT; cdr3_aa: CASSEYGGTEAFF
v_call: TRBV13; d_call: .; j_call: TRBJ1-3; clone_size: .; cdr3_nt: TGTGCCAGCAGCTCCTACAGCAGCTCTGGAAACACCATATATTTT; cdr3_aa: CASSSYSSSGNTIYF
v_call: TRBV15; d_call: .; j_call: TRBJ1-1; clone_size: .; cdr3_nt: TGTGCCACCAGCAGCCAATCAGGACAGAGCACTGAAGCTTTCTTT; cdr3_aa: CATSSQSGQSTEAFF
v_call: TRBV10-3; d_call: .; j_call: TRBJ2-2; clone_size: .; cdr3_nt: TGTGCCATCAGTCTGGTGGCAGGCACCCCATGGGACACCGGGGAGCTGTTTTTT; cdr3_aa: CAISLVAGTPWDTGELFF
v_call: TRBV19; d_call: TRBD1; j_call: TRBJ2-7; clone_size: .; cdr3_nt: TGTGCCAGTAGTGCCGAAACAGGGGGCGAGCAGTACTTC; cdr3_aa: CASSAETGGEQYF
v_call: TRBV5-1; d_call: .; j_call: TRBJ1-4; clone_size: .; cdr3_nt: TGCGCCAGCAGCCTTGACAGCCCCGGCACTAATGAAAAACTGTTTTTT; cdr3_aa: CASSLDSPGTNEKLFF
v_call: TRBV5-6; d_call: TRBD1; j_call: TRBJ1-2; clone_size: .; cdr3_nt: TGTGCCAGCAGCTTTTTTTCGACTACAGGGGACTATGGCTACACCTTC; cdr3_aa: CASSFFSTTGDYGYTF
v_call: TRBV6-4; d_call: .; j_call: TRBJ2-3; clone_size: .; cdr3_nt: TGTGCCAGCAGTGATAAACGGGGGGCCGTAGATACGCAGTATTTT; cdr3_aa: CASSDKRGAVDTQYF
v_call: TRBV6-5; d_call: .; j_call: TRBJ1-1; clone_size: .; cdr3_nt: TGTGCCAGCAGTTACTCCCCCGTCACTGAAGCTTTCTTT; cdr3_aa: CASSYSPVTEAFF
v_call: TRBV7-2; d_call: TRBD1; j_call: TRBJ2-1; clone_size: .; cdr3_nt: TGTGCCAGCAGCTCGAAACGGACAGGGAATAATGAGCAGTTCTTC; cdr3_aa: CASSSKRTGNNEQFF
v_call: TRBV6-1; d_call: .; j_call: TRBJ2-3; clone_size: .; cdr3_nt: TGTGCCAGCAGTGAAAGGGAGCCAGATACGCAGTATTTT; cdr3_aa: CASSEREPDTQYF
v_call: TRBV27; d_call: .; j_call: TRBJ2-2; clone_size: .; cdr3_nt: TGTGCCAGCAGCTGGAACACCGGGGAGCTGTTTTTT; cdr3_aa: CASSWNTGELFF
v_call: TRBV7-9; d_call: TRBD1; j_call: TRBJ2-3; clone_size: .; cdr3_nt: TGTGCCAGCAGCTTAGGGACAGGGTCAGATACGCAGTATTTT; cdr3_aa: CASSLGTGSDTQYF
v_call: TRBV27; d_call: TRBD1; j_call: TRBJ1-1; clone_size: .; cdr3_nt: TGTGCCAGCAGGTGGGACAGCTACACTGAAGCTTTCTTT; cdr3_aa: CASRWDSYTEAFF
v_call: TRBV10-3; d_call: TRBD1; j_call: TRBJ2-1; clone_size: .; cdr3_nt: TGTGCCATGGCAACGACAGGGGGGTTCTACAATGAGCAGTTCTTC; cdr3_aa: CAMATTGGFYNEQFF
v_call: TRBV9; d_call: .; j_call: TRBJ1-4; clone_size: .; cdr3_nt: TGTGCCAGCAGCCCGGGGGGCAAACTGTTTTTT; cdr3_aa: CASSPGGKLFF
v_call: TRBV7-3; d_call: .; j_call: TRBJ2-1; clone_size: .; cdr3_nt: TGTGCCAGCAGCTTGAACAACTACAATGAGCAGTTCTTC; cdr3_aa: CASSLNNYNEQFF
v_call: TRBV9; d_call: TRBD2; j_call: TRBJ2-5; clone_size: .; cdr3_nt: TGTGCCAGCAGCGTCCTGGGGACTAGCGGGAGAGAGACCCAGTACTTC; cdr3_aa: CASSVLGTSGRETQYF
v_call: TRBV5-1; d_call: .; j_call: TRBJ2-2; clone_size: .; cdr3_nt: TGCGCCAGCAGCTTTTACAGGGATAGCGGGGAGCTGTTTTTT; cdr3_aa: CASSFYRDSGELFF
v_call: TRBV9; d_call: .; j_call: TRBJ1-1; clone_size: .; cdr3_nt: TGTGCCAGCAGCGTAGCGGGTAACACTGAAGCTTTCTTT; cdr3_aa: CASSVAGNTEAFF
v_call: TRBV25-1; d_call: .; j_call: TRBJ1-3; clone_size: .; cdr3_nt: TGTGCCAGCAGTGATCCCCACGGAGCTGGAAACACCATATATTTT; cdr3_aa: CASSDPHGAGNTIYF
v_call: TRBV5-1; d_call: TRBD1; j_call: TRBJ1-1; clone_size: .; cdr3_nt: TGCGCCAGCAGCCCGGGGACAGCAAACACTGAAGCTTTCTTT; cdr3_aa: CASSPGTANTEAFF
v_call: TRBV5-6; d_call: .; j_call: TRBJ1-2; clone_size: .; cdr3_nt: TGTGCCAGCCAGGTATCAGGGGACTATGGCTACACCTTC; cdr3_aa: CASQVSGDYGYTF
v_call: TRBV2; d_call: TRBD1; j_call: TRBJ1-3; clone_size: .; cdr3_nt: TGTGCCAGCAGTGGGGGGTCCGGGACAGGGGGTCCTGGAAACACCATATATTTT; cdr3_aa: CASSGGSGTGGPGNTIYF
v_call: TRBV11-3; d_call: .; j_call: TRBJ1-4; clone_size: .; cdr3_nt: TGTGCCAGCAGCTCGGACAGAGAGAATGAAAAACTGTTTTTT; cdr3_aa: CASSSDRENEKLFF
v_call: TRBV18; d_call: .; j_call: TRBJ1-2; clone_size: .; cdr3_nt: TGTGCCAGCTCACCGGGAGACCCCTATGGCTACACCTTC; cdr3_aa: CASSPGDPYGYTF
v_call: TRBV7-3; d_call: TRBD2; j_call: TRBJ2-5; clone_size: .; cdr3_nt: TGTGCCAGCAGCTTAAACGGGGGGCAAGAGACCCAGTACTTC; cdr3_aa: CASSLNGGQETQYF
v_call: TRBV5-1; d_call: .; j_call: TRBJ2-7; clone_size: .; cdr3_nt: TGCGCCAGCAGCCCGGGGTACGAGCAGTACTTC; cdr3_aa: CASSPGYEQYF